In its sample, the clone carrying this TCR beta chain was seen once. This specimen comes from a study of blood T cell repertoires in COVID-19. On the study more broadly: Material from acute and convalescent COVID-19 was sourced from the United States, Italy and Spain. The cDNA or gDNA used as material had been derived from T cells, B-cell-depleted T cells, or PBMCs.

V shed 5 bases and J shed 3 bases, with 14 bases lying between them. Germline values: CDR1 MNHEY, CDR2 SMNVEV (reference sequence). The CDR3 covers 14 residues. Per the original methods: How many nucleated cells were present was estimated from reference gene primer amplification. Profiling relied on immunoSEQ multiplex PCR, and the TCRdb table lists in-frame clones only, not all of them. The V and J calls and clone size are taken from that table; D and trimming were inferred from the DNA. Among about 160,000 clones listed, approximately 92% were seen once. The clonotype was recovered from a woman between 45 and 65 years old with acute or convalescent COVID-19. The chain uses TRBV27 and TRBJ2-7; D perhaps matches TRBD2 (7 bases). The specimen sequenced was peripheral blood. The CDR3 sequence: CASSVRGGNYEQYF. CDR3 in DNA: TGTGCCAGCAGTGTGAGGGGGGGGAACTACGAGCAGTACTTC.